A single sample is the source of the 32 T cell receptor beta chains below, sequenced in a study of cytomegalovirus exposure and HLA in healthy donors (dated by TCRdb to the late 2010s). The library relied on the immunoSEQ multiplex PCR assay. The multiplex PCR relied on a mix of 60 forward primers for TCR Vbeta segments and 13 reverse primers for TCR Jbeta segments. The immuneACCESS repertoire file appears here via TCRdb, limited to in-frame rearrangements. These files lack a portion of the clones; in checked studies, under half of the deficit traces to unresolved V genes, and the cause of the others is not known. The table for this sample lists fewer than 40,000 clones; 80% to 90% of them were counted only once. About an eighth of the sample belongs to the ten largest clones. Specimen: PBMCs. These TCRs come from a woman between 40 and 55 years old in good health and CMV-seropositive.

This chain links TRBV11-2 with TRBJ1-2, with 9 bases identical to TRBD1. There are 15 residues in the CDR3. From germline, CDR1 is SGHAT and CDR2 FQNNGV. The V gene end was trimmed by 4 bases and the J gene end by 6 bases; junction bases not matched to a gene: 9. The chain's CDR3 is CASSSGDRGSNGYTF. In nucleotides, the CDR3 is TGTGCCAGCAGCTCAGGAGACAGGGGGAGCAATGGCTACACCTTC.

The chain carries TRBV9 and TRBJ2-5; TRBD2 aligns across 8 bases. This CDR3 comprises 16 residues. J was trimmed by 0 bases and V by 0 bases; bases with no gene match: 4. CDR1 and CDR2 (germline): SGDLS, YYNGEE. CDR3 coding DNA: TGTGCCAGCAGCGTAGACGGCGGGGGGTACCAAGAGACCCAGTACTTC. Amino acid sequence: CASSVDGGGYQETQYF.

The chain recombines TRBV29-1 with TRBJ2-2, with TRBD1 identical over 7 bases. Germline trimming cut 5 bases from V and 12 bases from J; bases unmatched to any gene: 6. Germline assignment: CDR1 SQVTM and CDR2 ANQGSEA. The CDR3 has 11 residues. The CDR3 DNA is TGCAGCGTTCACGACAGGGCTCAGCTGTTTTTT. It translates to CSVHDRAQLFF.

Worth noting for this clone: One end of the junction varies from germline; a read error may be responsible. The chain employs TRBV28 and TRBJ2-5; D perhaps matches TRBD2 (5 bases). The CDR3 spans 12 residues. CDR1 and CDR2 (germline): MDHEN, SYDVKM. This CDR3 is CASRGNGETQYF. The CDR3 DNA reads TGTGCCAGCAGGGGGAATGGGGAGACCCAATACTTC.

This chain connects TRBV28 to TRBJ2-7; D may be TRBD2 (5 bases). There are 15 residues in the CDR3. V was cut by 5 bases and J by 5 bases, with 19 bases left in between. Per the germline V gene, CDR1 is MDHEN and CDR2 is SYDVKM. In DNA form, the CDR3 reads TGTGCCAGCAGTCTCCCTAGAGTGTCGCGGGACGAGCAGTACTTC. Its protein product is CASSLPRVSRDEQYF.

The V and J genes are TRBV20-1 and TRBJ2-5, with D hard to call. Germline V CDR1 and CDR2: DFQATT, SNEGSKA (reference sequence). Trimming shortened V by 4 bases and J by 5 bases, and 8 bases separated the two germline ends. This CDR3 comprises 11 residues. The CDR3 DNA reads as TGCAGTGCTAACGGTTGGGAGACCCAGTACTTC. Translating gives CSANGWETQYF.

This clone was observed once. The rearrangement uses TRBV9 and TRBJ2-3; D might be TRBD2 (7 bases). Germline-derived CDR1 and CDR2 are SGDLS and YYNGEE. Between the trimmed V and J ends, which lost 1 base and 4 bases, there was a span of 10 bases. The CDR3 sequence is 14 residues long. For the CDR3, the DNA is TGTGCCAGCAGCGTACGAGGGGGGGCAGATACGCAGTATTTT. This gives the protein CASSVRGGADTQYF. Based on the CDR3 plus reference TRBV9 and TRBJ2-3, the full variable domain is DSGVTQTPKHLITATGQRVTLRCSPRSGDLSVYWYQQSLDQGLQFLIQYYNGEERAKGNILERFSAQQFPDLHSELNLSSLELGDSALYFCASSVRGGADTQYFGPGTRLTVL.

The genes are TRBV29-1 and TRBJ1-1, with a tentative D call TRBD1 (5 bases). V shed 4 bases and J shed 5 bases, with 14 bases lying between them. CDR1 is SQVTM and CDR2 is ANQGSEA in the germline V gene. The CDR3 runs to 13 residues. The CDR3 here is CSVGGVGRTEAFF. CDR3 bases: TGCAGCGTTGGGGGGGTAGGAAGGACTGAAGCTTTCTTT.

A single count supports this clone. CDR3 coding DNA: TGTGCCAGCAGCTTGAGCGACGAGCAGTACTTC. This gives the protein CASSLSDEQYF. V and J are TRBV5-6 and TRBJ2-7; no clear D gene. The germline V and J ends were trimmed by 1 base and 5 bases, with 4 bases remaining between them. Per germline, CDR1 SGHDT and CDR2 YYEEEE. This CDR3 contains 11 residues.

The chain joins TRBV25-1 to TRBJ1-4; 9 bases map to TRBD1. The CDR3 runs 15 residues. Germline V gene lookup returns CDR1 MGHDK and CDR2 SYGVNS. Unmatched junction bases numbered 4, after V lost 1 base and J lost 7 bases. The CDR3 region is CASSESGTGLEKLFF. The CDR3 DNA follows: TGTGCCAGCAGTGAATCAGGGACAGGGCTTGAAAAACTGTTTTTT.

The rearrangement joins TRBV11-3 to TRBJ2-1; possible D gene TRBD2, 6 bases. This CDR3 spans 17 amino acids. The V and J ends lost 1 base and 4 bases respectively, with 17 bases between them. In germline, CDR1 is SGHNT, CDR2 YENEEA. The CDR3 loop reads CASSLAPRLASYNEQFF. The CDR3 bases are TGTGCCAGCAGCTTAGCTCCTAGGCTAGCGTCGTACAATGAGCAGTTCTTC.

This clone was seen only once. The V and J genes are TRBV9 and TRBJ1-1, with a possible D match to TRBD1 (6 bases). Germline V lookup: CDR1 SGDLS, CDR2 YYNGEE. This CDR3 contains 13 residues. Trimming pared 0 bases from V and 9 bases from J, leaving 12 bases between. The chain's CDR3 is CASSVAVDRKAFF. CDR3 coding DNA: TGTGCCAGCAGCGTAGCAGTGGACAGAAAAGCTTTCTTT.

The chain links TRBV2 to TRBJ2-1; tentative D call: TRBD1 (5 bases). CDR3 length: 16 amino acids. The germline gives CDR1 SNHLY, CDR2 FYNNEI. Trimming removed 3 bases from V and 5 bases from J, with 17 bases in between. CDR3 loop: CASSEAGMGRDNEQFF. CDR3 in DNA: TGTGCCAGCAGTGAGGCAGGGATGGGAAGGGACAATGAGCAGTTCTTC.

The genes are TRBV2 and TRBJ2-4; D is undetermined. Trimming removed 8 bases at V and 3 bases at J, with 8 bases between. Germline V gene sequence: CDR1 SNHLY, CDR2 FYNNEI. The CDR3 runs to 12 residues. CDR3 nucleotide sequence: TGTGCCAGCTGTTCCAACAAAAACATTCAGTACTTC. This encodes CASCSNKNIQYF.

This clone was seen a few times. J is TRBJ2-2 and V is TRBV19; D remains unclear. Trimming took 7 bases from V and 1 from J, leaving 13 bases between them. This CDR3 spans 15 amino acids. Germline CDR1 reads LNHDA; CDR2 reads SQIVND (reference sequence). The CDR3 DNA sequence: TGTGCCAGTAAAAGAATCCAGGAGAACACCGGGGAGCTGTTTTTT. It encodes CASKRIQENTGELFF.

The chain has TRBV19 and TRBJ2-2, with 10 bases that match TRBD1. This CDR3 spans 16 amino acids. V lost 2 bases to trimming and J lost 7 bases; unmatched junction nucleotides: 7. Germline CDR1 reads LNHDA; CDR2 reads SQIVND (reference sequence). The CDR3 here is CASSIMGQGLGGELFF. CDR3 coding DNA: TGTGCCAGTAGTATAATGGGACAGGGGCTTGGCGGGGAGCTGTTTTTT.

This clone was seen only a few times. The CDR3 is CASSSGQGAPTEAFF. CDR3 DNA: TGTGCCAGCAGCTCGGGACAGGGGGCGCCCACTGAAGCTTTCTTT. The chain recombines TRBV7-3 with TRBJ1-1; TRBD1 matches at 12 bases. The V gene's germline CDR1 is SGHTA and CDR2 FQGTGA. Trimming took 4 bases from V and 4 from J; bases not matched to a gene: 4. This CDR3 has 15 residues.

This clone has only a few counts. The V and J genes are TRBV4-3 and TRBJ1-1, with 8 bases lining up with TRBD1. CDR1 and CDR2 from the germline V gene are LGHNA and YSLEER. The CDR3 sequence is 16 residues long. V was clipped by 2 bases and J by 0 bases; unmatched bases: 5. The CDR3 loop is CASSQLNRGMNTEAFF. The CDR3 DNA reads TGCGCCAGCAGCCAACTGAACAGGGGGATGAACACTGAAGCTTTCTTT.

The gene calls are TRBV27 and TRBJ2-7; perhaps TRBD1 as D (6 bases). Trimming took off 5 bases at V and 5 bases at J, with 16 bases between the two ends. CDR3 length: 14 residues. In germline, CDR1 is MNHEY, CDR2 SMNVEV (reference sequence). The CDR3 DNA sequence: TGTGCCAGCAGTCTAATAACAGGGAACAACGAGCAGTACTTC. Its translation: CASSLITGNNEQYF.

The chain recombines TRBV11-2 with TRBJ2-1; 14 nucleotides agree with TRBD2. Germline V CDR1 and CDR2: SGHAT, FQNNGV. V shed 6 bases, J shed 12 bases, and the junction held 7 bases outside the gene matches. The CDR3 length is 14 residues. CDR3 sequence (DNA): TGTGCCAGCAGAAGACTAGCGGGGGGGCCTCGGCAGTTCTTC. This codes for CASRRLAGGPRQFF.

The table lists this clone with a few counts. The chain couples TRBV7-8 to TRBJ2-1; 7 bases line up with TRBD1. There are 14 residues in the CDR3. Trimming cost V 6 bases and J 3 bases; bases outside gene matches: 5. Germline V gene data show CDR1 as SGHVS and CDR2 as FQNEAQ. The CDR3 DNA is TGTGCCAGCAGTGACAGGGAAGGCTACAATGAGCAGTTCTTC. Protein sequence: CASSDREGYNEQFF. The whole variable domain, filled in from reference TRBV7-8 and TRBJ2-1, reads GAGVSQSPRYKVAKRGQDVALRCDPISGHVSLFWYQQALGQGPEFLTYFQNEAQLDKSGLPSDRFFAERPEGSVSTLKIQRTQQEDSAVYLCASSDREGYNEQFFGPGTRLTVL.

V usage is TRBV7-9 and J usage is TRBJ1-1; no clear D gene. The CDR3 is 15 residues long. V was pared by 8 bases and J by 1 base, with 17 bases between. Looked up from germline, CDR1 is SEHNR and CDR2 is FQNEAQ (reference sequence). This CDR3 reads CASSLWSVANTEAFF. The DNA of the CDR3 is TGTGCCAGCTCCCTCTGGTCCGTGGCGAACACTGAAGCTTTCTTT. Variable domain in full (rest from reference TRBV7-9 and TRBJ1-1): DTGVSQNPRHKITKRGQNVTFRCDPISEHNRLYWYRQTLGQGPEFLTYFQNEAQLEKSRLLSDRFSAERPKGSFSTLEIQRTEQGDSAMYLCASSLWSVANTEAFFGQGTRLTVV.

This sequence joins TRBV9 and TRBJ2-5; 7 bases are a match to TRBD2. Losses at the gene ends were 4 bases for V and 5 bases for J; bases not matched to a gene: 11. This CDR3 contains 15 residues. Germline loops: CDR1 SGDLS, CDR2 YYNGEE. The CDR3 nucleotides read TGTGCCAGCAGCCTAGCGGCAGGGAAAGGGGAGACCCAGTACTTC. Protein: CASSLAAGKGETQYF.

The chain couples TRBV5-4 to TRBJ1-2; no definite D call. This CDR3 has 13 amino acids. Germline V gives CDR1 SGHNT, CDR2 YYREEE (reference sequence). V was trimmed by 0 bases and J by 2 bases, leaving 5 bases between them. The CDR3 sequence is CASSLGANYGYTF. The CDR3, as DNA: TGTGCCAGCAGCTTGGGGGCGAACTATGGCTACACCTTC. The variable domain in full, completed from reference TRBV5-4 and TRBJ1-2, reads ETGVTQSPTHLIKTRGQQVTLRCSSQSGHNTVSWYQQALGQGPQFIFQYYREEENGRGNFPPRFSGLQFPNYSSELNVNALELDDSALYLCASSLGANYGYTFGSGTRLTVV.

The chain couples TRBV9 to TRBJ2-2, with D possibly matching TRBD2 (5 bases). The germline CDR1 and CDR2 sequences are SGDLS and YYNGEE. This CDR3 spans 15 amino acids. V was cut by 0 bases and J by 2 bases, with 8 bases left in between. For the CDR3, the DNA is TGTGCCAGCAGCGTAGCCGGGGATAACACCGGGGAGCTGTTTTTT. Translation gives CASSVAGDNTGELFF.

V gene TRBV6-5 combines with J gene TRBJ2-1; 8 nucleotides align to TRBD2. CDR1 and CDR2 (germline): MNHEY, SVGAGI. There are 15 residues in the CDR3. The J segment lost 7 bases and the V segment lost 4 bases, leaving 9 bases of the junction unmatched. CDR3 region: CASSSQTGGPNEQFF. The CDR3 bases are TGTGCCAGCAGTTCTCAGACGGGGGGGCCTAATGAGCAGTTCTTC.

CDR3: CASSYSMGLNNEKLFF. The DNA for the CDR3 is TGTGCCAGCAGTTACTCGATGGGACTGAATAATGAAAAACTGTTTTTT. The rearrangement uses TRBV6-5 and TRBJ1-4, with D possibly TRBD1 on 5 matching bases. CDR3 length: 16 amino acids. The germline V gene encodes CDR1 MNHEY and CDR2 SVGAGI. With 0 bases removed from V and 4 bases from J, the gap between germline ends came to 12 bases.

Notes on this clone: At one boundary the junction diverges from the germline segment, which might be a read error. The chain has TRBV10-3 and TRBJ2-2; TRBD1 matches at 8 bases. CDR1 and CDR2 from the germline V gene are ENHRY and SYGVKD. The CDR3 is 14 residues long. Written as DNA, the CDR3 is TGTGCCAGCAGTCATACAGGGGGGTCCGGGGAGCTGTTTTTT. The encoded protein is CASSHTGGSGELFF.

This clone was found once. The chain joins TRBV10-2 to TRBJ1-3; TRBD1 matches at 8 bases. The trim removed 8 bases at V and 4 bases at J, leaving 10 bases unmatched. CDR1 and CDR2 (germline): WSHSY, SAAADI. CDR3 length: 15 residues. The CDR3 is CASEGQVRGGNTIYF. The CDR3 DNA follows: TGCGCCAGCGAGGGACAGGTCCGAGGGGGAAACACCATATATTTT.

The V call is TRBV7-3, the J call TRBJ1-1; tentative D call: TRBD1 (5 bases). CDR3 length equals 13 residues. V lost 8 bases, J lost 6 bases, and 16 bases lay in between. Germline loops: CDR1 SGHTA, CDR2 FQGTGA. CDR3 amino acids: CASSAGGKAEAFF. CDR3 in DNA: TGTGCCAGCTCCGCCGGGGGAAAGGCTGAAGCTTTCTTT.

The CDR3 loop is CASSRGAGEKLFF. The CDR3 DNA follows: TGTGCCAGCAGTCGGGGGGCAGGGGAAAAACTGTTTTTT. J is TRBJ1-4 and V is TRBV7-9; perhaps TRBD1 as D (6 bases). This CDR3 contains 13 residues. Trimming shortened V by 6 bases and J by 8 bases, and 13 bases separated the two germline ends. Germline V gives CDR1 SEHNR, CDR2 FQNEAQ (reference sequence). The variable domain in full, completed from reference TRBV7-9 and TRBJ1-4, reads DTGVSQNPRHKITKRGQNVTFRCDPISEHNRLYWYRQTLGQGPEFLTYFQNEAQLEKSRLLSDRFSAERPKGSFSTLEIQRTEQGDSAMYLCASSRGAGEKLFFGSGTQLSVL.

The chain combines TRBV7-9 with TRBJ1-2; no reliable D call. The V gene's germline CDR1 is SEHNR and CDR2 FQNEAQ (reference sequence). This CDR3 has 14 amino acids. Trimming removed 1 base at V and 3 bases at J, with 9 bases between. CDR3 residues: CASSLGAIHYGYTF. CDR3 coding DNA: TGTGCCAGCAGCTTAGGAGCGATCCACTATGGCTACACCTTC.